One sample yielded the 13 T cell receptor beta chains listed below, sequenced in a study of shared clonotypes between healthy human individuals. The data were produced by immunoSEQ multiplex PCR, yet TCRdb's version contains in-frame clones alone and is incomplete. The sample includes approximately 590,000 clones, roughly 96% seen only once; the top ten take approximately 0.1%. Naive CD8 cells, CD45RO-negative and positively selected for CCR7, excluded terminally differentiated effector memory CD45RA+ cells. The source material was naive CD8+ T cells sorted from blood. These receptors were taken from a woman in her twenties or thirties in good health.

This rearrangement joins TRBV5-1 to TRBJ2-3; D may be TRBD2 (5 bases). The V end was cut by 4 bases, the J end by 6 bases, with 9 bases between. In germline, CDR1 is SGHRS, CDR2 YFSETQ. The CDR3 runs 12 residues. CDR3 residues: CASSNGEDTQYF. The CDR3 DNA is TGCGCCAGCAGCAATGGGGAGGATACGCAGTATTTT. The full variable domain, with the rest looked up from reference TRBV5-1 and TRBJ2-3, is KAGVTQTPRYLIKTRGQQVTLSCSPISGHRSVSWYQQTPGQGLQFLFEYFSETQRNKGNFPGRFSGRQFSNSRSEMNVSTLELGDSALYLCASSNGEDTQYFGPGTRLTVL.

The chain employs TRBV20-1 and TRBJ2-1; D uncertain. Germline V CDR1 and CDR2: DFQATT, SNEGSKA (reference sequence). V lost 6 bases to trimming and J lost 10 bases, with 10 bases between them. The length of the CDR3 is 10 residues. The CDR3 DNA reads TGCAGTGCATTCTCATTCGAGCAGTTCTTC. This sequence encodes CSAFSFEQFF.

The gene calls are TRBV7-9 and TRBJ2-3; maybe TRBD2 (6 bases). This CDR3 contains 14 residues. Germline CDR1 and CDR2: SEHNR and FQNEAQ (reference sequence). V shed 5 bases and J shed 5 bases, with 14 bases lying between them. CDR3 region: CASSEEGLRDTQYF. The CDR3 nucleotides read TGTGCCAGCAGCGAGGAGGGGCTCAGAGATACGCAGTATTTT.

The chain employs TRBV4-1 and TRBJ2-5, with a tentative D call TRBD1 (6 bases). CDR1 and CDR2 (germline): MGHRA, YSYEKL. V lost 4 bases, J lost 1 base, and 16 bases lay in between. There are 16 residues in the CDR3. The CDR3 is CASSRKDSLSQETQYF. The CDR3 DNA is TGCGCCAGCAGCCGGAAGGACAGTTTGTCCCAAGAGACCCAGTACTTC.

In DNA form, the CDR3 reads TGTGCCAGCAGTCCCGGGACTAGCGGGAGAAGGAGAGCAGAGACCCAGTACTTC. It is translated as CASSPGTSGRRRAETQYF. This chain uses TRBV27 with TRBJ2-5; 14 nucleotides align to TRBD2. The CDR3 covers 18 residues. The V gene's germline CDR1 is MNHEY and CDR2 SMNVEV (reference sequence). V lost 5 bases and J lost 4; bases outside the gene matches: 12.

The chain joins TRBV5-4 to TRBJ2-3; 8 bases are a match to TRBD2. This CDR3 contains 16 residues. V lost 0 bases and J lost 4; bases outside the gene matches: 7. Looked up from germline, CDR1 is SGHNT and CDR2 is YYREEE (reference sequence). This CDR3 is CASSLAISGMADTQYF. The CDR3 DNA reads TGTGCCAGCAGCTTGGCGATTAGCGGGATGGCAGATACGCAGTATTTT.

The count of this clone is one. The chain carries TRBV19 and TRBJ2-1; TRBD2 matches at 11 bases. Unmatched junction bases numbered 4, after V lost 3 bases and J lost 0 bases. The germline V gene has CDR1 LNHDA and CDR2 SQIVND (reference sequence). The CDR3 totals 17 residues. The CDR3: CASSITSGRHSYNEQFF. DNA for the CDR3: TGTGCCAGTAGTATCACTAGCGGGAGACACTCCTACAATGAGCAGTTCTTC.

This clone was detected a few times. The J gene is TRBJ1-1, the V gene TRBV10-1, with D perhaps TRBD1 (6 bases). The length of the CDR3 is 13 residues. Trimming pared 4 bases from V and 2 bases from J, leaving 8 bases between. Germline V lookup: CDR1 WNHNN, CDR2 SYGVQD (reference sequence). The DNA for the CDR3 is TGCGCCAGCAGTGCGGACAGAAACACTGAAGCTTTCTTT. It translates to CASSADRNTEAFF.

CDR3: CASSMQGAYEQYF. CDR3 sequence (DNA): TGTGCCAGTAGTATGCAGGGGGCCTACGAGCAGTACTTC. The J gene is TRBJ2-7, the V gene TRBV19; 7 nucleotides line up with TRBD1. V was clipped by 3 bases and J by 2 bases; unmatched bases: 1. Germline loops: CDR1 LNHDA, CDR2 SQIVND (reference sequence). The CDR3 has 13 amino acids.

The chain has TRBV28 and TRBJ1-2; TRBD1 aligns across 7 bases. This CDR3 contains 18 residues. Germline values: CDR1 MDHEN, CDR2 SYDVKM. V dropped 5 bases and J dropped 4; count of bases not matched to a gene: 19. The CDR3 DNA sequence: TGTGCCAGCAGTCCCAGGACAGGCGGCTTTTTATCCATCTATGGCTACACCTTC. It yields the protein CASSPRTGGFLSIYGYTF.

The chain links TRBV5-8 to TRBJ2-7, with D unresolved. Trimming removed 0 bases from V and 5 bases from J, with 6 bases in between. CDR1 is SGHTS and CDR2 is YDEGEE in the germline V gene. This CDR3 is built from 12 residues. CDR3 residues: CASSLDTNEQYF. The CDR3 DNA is TGTGCCAGCAGCTTGGATACCAACGAGCAGTACTTC.

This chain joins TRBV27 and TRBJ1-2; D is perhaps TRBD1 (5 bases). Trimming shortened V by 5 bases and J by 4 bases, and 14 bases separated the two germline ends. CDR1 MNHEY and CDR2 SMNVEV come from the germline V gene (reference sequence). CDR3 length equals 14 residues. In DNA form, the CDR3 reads TGTGCCAGCAGTCCGATCGGGACGGCCTATGGCTACACCTTC. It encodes CASSPIGTAYGYTF.

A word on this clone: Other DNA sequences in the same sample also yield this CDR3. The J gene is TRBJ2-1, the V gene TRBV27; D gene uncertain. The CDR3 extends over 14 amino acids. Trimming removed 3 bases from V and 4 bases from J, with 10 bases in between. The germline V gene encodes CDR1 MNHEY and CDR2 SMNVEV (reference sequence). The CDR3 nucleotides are TGTGCCAGCAGTTTCCCCGGACCGTACAATGAGCAGTTCTTC. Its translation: CASSFPGPYNEQFF.